One T cell receptor (beta chain) is described in this entry. What it binds is not known. In germline, CDR1 is LNHDA, CDR2 SQIVND (reference sequence). This CDR3 is 15 amino acids long. Trimming stripped 5 bases from V and 7 bases from J, with 18 bases between. These data belong to a study of T cell responses to AZD1222 COVID-19 vaccine. This table comes from immunoSEQ multiplex PCR, and its TCRdb copy is limited to in-frame clones, with some not included. The repertoire includes about 96,000 clones, approximately 88% of them detected once, and about 3% sits in the top ten. Study conclusions and caveats: Sampling that yielded the repertoires occurred only after the peak T cell response. CD4 TCRs associated with vaccination spanned spike, dominating at 160-218 and 743-854. A rise in Spike-specific TCR breadth and depth followed two AZD1222 doses. Baseline seropositivity characterized only six AZD1222 recipients.

The TCR originated in an adult in good health. The source was peripheral blood, collected on day 0 of AZD1222 vaccination. V gene TRBV19 combines with J gene TRBJ1-5, with a weak D call TRBD1 (6 bases). CDR3 sequence (DNA): TGTGCCAGTAGTTTTTTAGCAGGGGTCGGCCAGCCCCAGCATTTT. The encoded protein is CASSFLAGVGQPQHF.